This T cell receptor (beta chain) was found in a study of blood T cells in healthy people across ages. Broader study findings: Whereas aged donors had fewer naive CD4+ cells, long-lived donors had more of them and higher diversity.

Primed by a sample-barcoded 5' primer and a J-beta primer mix, a second PCR proceeded for about 6 to 12 cycles. Every cDNA molecule bore a tag from a template-switch adaptor containing 12 random nucleotides. MiXCR, applied by TCRdb to the 5' RACE reads, yields one record per CDR3 protein. The sample has fewer than 2 million distinct CDR3 sequences; roughly 43% are singletons. A word on this clonotype: The antigen is undetermined.

From germline, CDR1 is SGHDT and CDR2 YYEEEE. V shed 0 bases and J 9 bases; nucleotides not matched to a gene: 9. The CDR3 sequence is 15 residues long. The sequence came from a human donor in good health. The material sequenced was blood. The chain uses TRBV5-6 and TRBJ2-4; 7 nucleotides match TRBD1. CDR3 bases: TGTGCCAGCAGCTTGGGGGACAGCAGAGGCACCATTCAGTACTTC. As protein: CASSLGDSRGTIQYF.